A selection of T cell receptor beta chains follows, all from one sample in a study of blood T cell repertoires in COVID-19. Sequenced by immunoSEQ multiplex PCR; TCRdb stores in-frame clones only, minus some. The sample holds 100,000 to 150,000 clones; 85% to 90% are singletons and the top ten take around 4.5%. The sequenced sample consisted of peripheral blood. These receptors were collected from a man aged 60 to 75 with COVID-19, enrolled during active disease. Each CDR3 is given with its conserved first and last residue. Where a row states a size, it is once, few, many or the class of an expanded clone; other rows omit it.

- | TRBV7-9 | CASSSTDRGGGWEPQHF
- | TRBV10-3 | CAISDGRRLADYGYTF
- | TRBV19 | CATRGLAGGADTQYF
few | TRBV3-1/TRBV3-2 | CASSRGGDEQFF
- | TRBV9 | CASSVATGVLETQYF
few | TRBV7-9 | CASSSTIQGETEAFF
- | TRBV27 | CASSFGDRGANTEAFF
- | TRBV19 | CASSNPDRVYGYTF
- | TRBV12-3/TRBV12-4 | CASISQGAYGYTF
- | TRBV11-3 | CASSFGTSGGSYEQYF
- | TRBV21-1 | CASSPAAEQETQYF
- | TRBV10-3 | CAISEDSTEAFF
- | TRBV15 | CATSRVGQGGDEQYF
- | TRBV29-1 | CSVGQFQGSLEQFF
- | TRBV27 | CASSLRKSDGLYGYTF
- | TRBV7-7 | CASSLAQGTGELFF
- | TRBV5-1 | CASSLGAGARETQYF
- | TRBV7-3 | CASRMGTGDYDYTF
- | TRBV28 | CASSSPFVGGDTEAFF
- | TRBV27 | CASSQRTGEGYTF
- | TRBV15 | CATSSMTGKNSPLHF
- | TRBV6-1 | CASSEYRGSNQPQHF